This TCR beta chain was captured by sequencing in a study of early stage breast cancer tumors. Study at large: Of about 17 invasive breast tumors, about 12 were hormone receptor-positive, HER2-negative.

Germline V lookup: CDR1 LNHDA, CDR2 SQIVND (reference sequence). With 7 bases removed from V and 4 bases from J, the gap between germline ends came to 16 bases. The CDR3 is 14 amino acids. Clones were read by immunoSEQ multiplex PCR, and TCRdb kept only the in-frame ones, dropping some. The sample yields about 46,000 clones, 78% seen once. The V gene is TRBV19, the J gene TRBJ1-2; perhaps TRBD1 as D (5 bases). This TCR came from a person aged 35-49 years with breast cancer. The source material was blood. CDR3: CASKRDRTSYGYTF. CDR3 bases: TGTGCCAGTAAAAGAGACAGAACCTCCTATGGCTACACCTTC.